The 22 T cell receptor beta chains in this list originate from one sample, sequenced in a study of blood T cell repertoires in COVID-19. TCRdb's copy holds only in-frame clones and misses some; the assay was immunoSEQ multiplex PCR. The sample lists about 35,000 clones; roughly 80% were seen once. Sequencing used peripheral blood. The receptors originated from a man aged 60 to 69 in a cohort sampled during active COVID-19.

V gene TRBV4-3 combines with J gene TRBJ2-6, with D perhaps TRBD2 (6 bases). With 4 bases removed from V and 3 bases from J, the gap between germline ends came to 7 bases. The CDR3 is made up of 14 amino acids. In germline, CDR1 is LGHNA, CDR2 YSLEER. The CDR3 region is CASSRGDGANVLTF. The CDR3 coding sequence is TGCGCCAGCAGCCGCGGGGATGGGGCCAACGTCCTGACTTTC.

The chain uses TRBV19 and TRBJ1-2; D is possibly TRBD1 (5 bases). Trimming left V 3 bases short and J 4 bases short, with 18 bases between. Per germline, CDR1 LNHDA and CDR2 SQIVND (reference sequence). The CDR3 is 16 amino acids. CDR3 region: CASSIPGKGVGYGYTF. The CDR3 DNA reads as TGTGCCAGTAGTATTCCCGGAAAAGGGGTGGGCTATGGCTACACCTTC.

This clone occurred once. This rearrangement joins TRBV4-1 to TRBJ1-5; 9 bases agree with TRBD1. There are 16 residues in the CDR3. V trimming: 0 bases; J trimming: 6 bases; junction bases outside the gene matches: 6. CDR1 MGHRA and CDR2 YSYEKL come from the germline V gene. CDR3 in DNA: TGCGCCAGCAGCCAAGATACAGGGGGCGGGGGTCAGCCCCAGCATTTT. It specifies CASSQDTGGGGQPQHF.

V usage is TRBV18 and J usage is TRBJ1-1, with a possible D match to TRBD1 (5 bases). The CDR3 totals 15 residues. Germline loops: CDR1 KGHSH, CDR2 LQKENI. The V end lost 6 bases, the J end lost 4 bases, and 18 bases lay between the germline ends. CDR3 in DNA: TGTGCCAGCTCCCCAGGGCCAGGGCGGGGCACTGAAGCTTTCTTT. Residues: CASSPGPGRGTEAFF.

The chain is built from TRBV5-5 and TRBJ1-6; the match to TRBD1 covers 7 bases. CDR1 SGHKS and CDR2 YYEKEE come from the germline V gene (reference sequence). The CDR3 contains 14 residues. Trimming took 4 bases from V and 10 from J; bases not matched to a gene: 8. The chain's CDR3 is CASSPVTGPSPLHF. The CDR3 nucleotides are TGTGCCAGCAGCCCTGTGACAGGGCCATCACCCCTCCACTTT.

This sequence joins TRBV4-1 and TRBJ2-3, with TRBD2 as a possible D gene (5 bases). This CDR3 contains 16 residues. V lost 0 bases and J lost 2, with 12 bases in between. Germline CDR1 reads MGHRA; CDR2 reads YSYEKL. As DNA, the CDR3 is TGCGCCAGCAGCCAAGATCTCGGGCTAGCCACAGATACGCAGTATTTT. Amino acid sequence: CASSQDLGLATDTQYF.

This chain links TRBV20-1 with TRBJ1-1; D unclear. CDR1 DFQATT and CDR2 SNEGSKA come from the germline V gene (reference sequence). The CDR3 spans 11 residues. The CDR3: CTTTKNTEAFF. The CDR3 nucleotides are TGCACCACGACAAAAAACACTGAAGCTTTCTTT.

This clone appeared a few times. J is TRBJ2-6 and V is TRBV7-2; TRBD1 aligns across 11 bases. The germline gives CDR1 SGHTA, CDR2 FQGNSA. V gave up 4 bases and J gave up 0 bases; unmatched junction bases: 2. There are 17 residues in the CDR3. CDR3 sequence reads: CASSSGTGGSGANVLTF. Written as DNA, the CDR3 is TGTGCCAGCAGCTCAGGGACAGGGGGCTCTGGGGCCAACGTCCTGACTTTC.

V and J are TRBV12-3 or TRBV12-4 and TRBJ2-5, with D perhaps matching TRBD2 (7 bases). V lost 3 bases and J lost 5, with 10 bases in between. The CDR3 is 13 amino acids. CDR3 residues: CASSFGGRETQYF. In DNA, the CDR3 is TGTGCCAGCAGTTTCGGGGGGCGGGAGACCCAGTACTTC.

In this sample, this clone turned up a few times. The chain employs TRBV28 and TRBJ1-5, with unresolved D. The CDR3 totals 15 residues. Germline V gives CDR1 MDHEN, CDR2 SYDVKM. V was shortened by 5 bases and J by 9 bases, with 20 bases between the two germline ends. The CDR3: CASSPSDFFNGPQHF. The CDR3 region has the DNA TGTGCCAGCAGTCCGTCGGACTTTTTTAACGGGCCCCAGCATTTT.

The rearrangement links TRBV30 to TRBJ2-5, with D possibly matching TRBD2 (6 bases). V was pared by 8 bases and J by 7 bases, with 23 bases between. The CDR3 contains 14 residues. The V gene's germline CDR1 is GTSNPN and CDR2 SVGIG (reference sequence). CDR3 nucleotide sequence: TGTGCCGGAAGACTAGACCGATCCGAAGGGACCCAGTACTTC. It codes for CAGRLDRSEGTQYF.

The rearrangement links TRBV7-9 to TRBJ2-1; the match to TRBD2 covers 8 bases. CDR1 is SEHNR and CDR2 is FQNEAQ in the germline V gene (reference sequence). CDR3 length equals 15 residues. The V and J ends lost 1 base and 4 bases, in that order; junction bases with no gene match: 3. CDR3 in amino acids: CASSLEGTSYNEQFF. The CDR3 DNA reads TGTGCCAGCAGCTTAGAAGGGACTAGTTACAATGAGCAGTTCTTC.

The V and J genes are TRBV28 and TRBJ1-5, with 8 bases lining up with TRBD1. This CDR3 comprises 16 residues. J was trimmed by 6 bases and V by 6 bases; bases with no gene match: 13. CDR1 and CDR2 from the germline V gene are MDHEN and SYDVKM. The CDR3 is CASSPRQGKAGQPQHF. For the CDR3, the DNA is TGTGCCAGCAGCCCAAGACAGGGGAAGGCCGGTCAGCCCCAGCATTTT.

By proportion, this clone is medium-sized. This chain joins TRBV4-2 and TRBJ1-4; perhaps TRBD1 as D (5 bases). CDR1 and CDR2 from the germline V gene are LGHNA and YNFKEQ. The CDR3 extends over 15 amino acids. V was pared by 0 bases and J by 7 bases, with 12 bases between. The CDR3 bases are TGTGCCAGCAGCCAAGAGGGGGGGGTTGGTGAAAAACTGTTTTTT. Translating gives CASSQEGGVGEKLFF.

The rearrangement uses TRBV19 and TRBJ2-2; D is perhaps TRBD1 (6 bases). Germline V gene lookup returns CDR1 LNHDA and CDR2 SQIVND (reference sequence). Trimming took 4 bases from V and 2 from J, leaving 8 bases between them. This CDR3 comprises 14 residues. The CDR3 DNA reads TGTGCCAGTAGTACGGGGACAAACACCGGGGAGCTGTTTTTT. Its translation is CASSTGTNTGELFF.

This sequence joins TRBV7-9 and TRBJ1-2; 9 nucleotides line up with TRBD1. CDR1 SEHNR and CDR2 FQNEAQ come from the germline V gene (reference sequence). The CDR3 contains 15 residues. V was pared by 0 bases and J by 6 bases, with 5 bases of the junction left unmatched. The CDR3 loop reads CASSLAGQGFHGYTF. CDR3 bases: TGTGCCAGCAGCTTAGCGGGACAGGGCTTTCATGGCTACACCTTC.

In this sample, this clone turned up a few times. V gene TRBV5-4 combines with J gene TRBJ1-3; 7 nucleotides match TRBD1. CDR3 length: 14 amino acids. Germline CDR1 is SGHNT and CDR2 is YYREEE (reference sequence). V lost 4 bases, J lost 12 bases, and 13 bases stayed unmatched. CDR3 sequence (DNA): TGTGCCAGCAGCCACCGGGACAGAAAAACAATCATATATTTT. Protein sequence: CASSHRDRKTIIYF.

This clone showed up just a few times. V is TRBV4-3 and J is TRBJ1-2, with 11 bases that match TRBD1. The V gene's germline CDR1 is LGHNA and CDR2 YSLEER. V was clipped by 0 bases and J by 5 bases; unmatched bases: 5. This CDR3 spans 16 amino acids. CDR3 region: CASSQDRTGGGYGYTF. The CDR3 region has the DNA TGCGCCAGCAGCCAAGATCGGACAGGGGGCGGGTATGGCTACACCTTC.

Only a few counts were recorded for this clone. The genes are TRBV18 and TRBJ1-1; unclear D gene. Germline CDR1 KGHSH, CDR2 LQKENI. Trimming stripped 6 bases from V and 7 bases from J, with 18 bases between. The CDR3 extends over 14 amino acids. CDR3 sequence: CASSPAGSPSEAFF. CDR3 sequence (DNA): TGTGCCAGCTCCCCAGCGGGGTCTCCTAGTGAAGCTTTCTTT.

The CDR3 loop reads CASSQDWTGGLTNYGYTF. DNA of the CDR3: TGTGCCAGCAGCCAAGATTGGACAGGGGGCCTTACTAACTATGGCTACACCTTC. The genes are TRBV3-1 (or the pseudogene TRBV3-2) and TRBJ1-2; TRBD1 aligns across 11 bases. The CDR3 consists of 18 residues. Germline-derived CDR1 and CDR2 are LGHDT and YNNKEL (reference sequence). The V and J ends lost 0 bases and 0 bases, in that order; junction bases with no gene match: 6.

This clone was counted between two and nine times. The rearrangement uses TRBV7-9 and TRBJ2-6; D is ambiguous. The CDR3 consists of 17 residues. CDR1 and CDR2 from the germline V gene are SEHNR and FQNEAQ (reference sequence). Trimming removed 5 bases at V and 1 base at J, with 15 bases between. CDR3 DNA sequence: TGTGCCAGCAGCCCCGTTCTTGGGCCTTCTGGGGCCAACGTCCTGACTTTC. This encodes CASSPVLGPSGANVLTF.

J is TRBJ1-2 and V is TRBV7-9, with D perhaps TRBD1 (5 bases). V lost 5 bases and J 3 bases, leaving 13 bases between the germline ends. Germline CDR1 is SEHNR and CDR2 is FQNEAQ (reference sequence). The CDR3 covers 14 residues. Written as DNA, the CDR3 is TGTGCCAGCAGCCGGTCAGGGTTGGACTATGGCTACACCTTC. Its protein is CASSRSGLDYGYTF.